This T cell receptor (beta chain) was recorded in a study of blood T cell repertoires in COVID-19 (dated by TCRdb to between 2020 and 2021). Looking at the study overall: Samples covering the acute and convalescent phases of COVID-19 were provided by collaborators in the United States, Italy and Spain. The prospective study material was composed of cDNA or gDNA derived from T cells, B-cell-depleted T cells, or PBMCs. The dataset comprised deeply sampled blood TCRbeta repertoires from subjects exposed to, actively infected with, or recovered from COVID-19. Nearly every sample came with metadata listing a de-identified subject ID, COVID-19 status, age in years and sex. Where available, HLA class I and class II types were taken from metadata supplied by the sample provider and were not determined by assay-based typing. A freely available public database, intended as a resource for researchers studying the immune response to SARS-CoV-2, is where the repertoires were released. Samples were obtained from the ongoing ImmuneRACE study (first 160 participants) and from about 1,300 subjects provided by 6 global collaborators.

TCRbeta CDR3 regions were amplified from genomic DNA using the immunoSEQ Assay, a bias-controlled multiplex PCR. In the authors' own workflow: The number of nucleated cells in each sample was estimated from the amplification of reference gene primers within the assay. Sequence reads were collapsed and filtered to measure the absolute abundance of every unique TCRbeta CDR3 rearrangement. Productive Simpson clonality was computed per sample as the square root of Simpson's diversity index over productive rearrangements. The immuneACCESS repertoire file appears here via TCRdb, limited to in-frame rearrangements. These files lack a portion of the clones; in checked studies, under half of the deficit traces to unresolved V genes, and the cause of the others is not known. Clone size and the V and J calls come from that table; the DNA yielded D and trimming. For this sample the table gives 250,000 to 300,000 clones, of which approximately 90% were detected only once. Roughly a sixth of the sample is in the top ten clones.

Spanning cysteine to phenylalanine, the CDR3 consists of 16 amino acids. Only the CDR3 region is kept as DNA, spanning 48 bases read in frame from base 1. The germline V gene provides CDR1 ENHRY and CDR2 SYGVKD. The junction shows trimming of 5 bases on V and 1 base on J, and the gene matches do not reach 8 bases of it. Overall study outcomes, separate from this receptor: The quantity of clinical and demographic metadata differed by source and by participant and was supplied without curation.

As regards this clone: The antigen this receptor binds is unknown. Base qualities were left out, and no much larger clone turns up one base away.

In the prospective study, participants were roughly 18 to 100 years old, resided in about two dozen geographic areas of the United States, and were enrolled through a virtual design. In the prospective study, cohorts were assigned on the basis of participant-reported clinical history obtained from a screening survey and a study questionnaire. Recovered participants in ImmuneRACE Cohort 3 were defined as having two consecutive negative NP/OP PCR tests, clearance from a healthcare professional, or resolution of symptoms. Each participant in the prospective study had whole blood, serum and a nasopharyngeal or oropharyngeal swab collected by mobile phlebotomists. Over a roughly 2-month period, participants in the prospective study had the option of providing additional blood draws and questionnaires. Blood samples from the prospective study were shipped frozen or at room temperature prior to DNA extraction.

The clonotype comes from a young man who had recovered from COVID-19. The V and J genes are TRBV10-3 and TRBJ2-5, and TRBD2 matches 9 of the central bases. The specimen was PBMCs or T cells enriched from blood (not recorded which). The CDR3 here reads CAISLGLAVFQETQYF. The sequenced DNA: TGTGCCATCAGTCTGGGACTAGCAGTCTTCCAAGAGACCCAGTACTTC.